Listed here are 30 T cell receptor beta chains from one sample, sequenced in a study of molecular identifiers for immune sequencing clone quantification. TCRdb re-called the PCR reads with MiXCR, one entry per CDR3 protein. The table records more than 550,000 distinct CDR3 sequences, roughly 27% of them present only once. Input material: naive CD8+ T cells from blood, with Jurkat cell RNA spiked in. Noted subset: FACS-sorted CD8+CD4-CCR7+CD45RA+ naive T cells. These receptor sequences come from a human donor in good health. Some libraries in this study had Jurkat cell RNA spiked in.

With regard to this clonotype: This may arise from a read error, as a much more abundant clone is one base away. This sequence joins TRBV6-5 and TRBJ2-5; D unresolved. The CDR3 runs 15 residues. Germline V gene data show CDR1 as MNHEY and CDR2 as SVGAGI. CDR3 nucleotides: TGTACCAGCAGTCGCCAATTCCCGGTGCAAGAGACCCAGTACTTC. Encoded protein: CTSSRQFPVQETQYF.

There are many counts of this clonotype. CDR3 DNA: TGCAGCGTTGAAGGGACAGCTAGCACAGATACGCAGTATTTT. It yields the protein CSVEGTASTDTQYF. The V and J genes are TRBV29-1 and TRBJ2-3; D may be TRBD1 (6 bases). Trimming pared 1 base from V and 0 bases from J, leaving 8 bases between. The CDR3 is 14 residues long. Germline V gene lookup returns CDR1 SQVTM and CDR2 ANQGSEA.

The CDR3 loop reads CASSHYGAGSYEQYF. CDR3 sequence (DNA): TGTGCCAGCAGCCATTACGGCGCAGGGTCCTACGAGCAGTACTTC. The V call is TRBV11-2, the J call TRBJ2-7; maybe TRBD1 (5 bases). The V gene lost 5 bases and the J gene lost 1 base, with 15 bases spanning the gap. Germline CDR1 is SGHAT and CDR2 is FQNNGV. CDR3 length: 15 residues.

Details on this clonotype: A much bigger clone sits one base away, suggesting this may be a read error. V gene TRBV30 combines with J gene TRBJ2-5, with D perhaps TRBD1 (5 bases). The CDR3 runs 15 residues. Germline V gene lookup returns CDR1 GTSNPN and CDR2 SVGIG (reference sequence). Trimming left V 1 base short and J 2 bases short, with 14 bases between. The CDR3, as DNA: TGTGCCTGGAGTGGTAGGGGTTTTTGGCAAGAGACCCAGTACTTC. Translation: CAWSGRGFWQETQYF.

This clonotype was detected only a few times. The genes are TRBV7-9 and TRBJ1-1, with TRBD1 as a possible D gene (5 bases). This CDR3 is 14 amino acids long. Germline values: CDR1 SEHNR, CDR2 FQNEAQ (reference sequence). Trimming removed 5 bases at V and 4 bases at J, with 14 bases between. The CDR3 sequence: CASSANYGGTEAFF. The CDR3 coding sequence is TGTGCCAGCAGCGCCAACTATGGGGGCACTGAAGCTTTCTTT.

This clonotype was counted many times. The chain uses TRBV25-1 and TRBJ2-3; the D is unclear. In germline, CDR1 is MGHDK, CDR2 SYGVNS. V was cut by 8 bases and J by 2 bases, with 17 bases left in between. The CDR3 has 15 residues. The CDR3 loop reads CASSALGPLTDTQYF. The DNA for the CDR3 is TGTGCCAGCTCCGCCCTTGGCCCCCTCACAGATACGCAGTATTTT.

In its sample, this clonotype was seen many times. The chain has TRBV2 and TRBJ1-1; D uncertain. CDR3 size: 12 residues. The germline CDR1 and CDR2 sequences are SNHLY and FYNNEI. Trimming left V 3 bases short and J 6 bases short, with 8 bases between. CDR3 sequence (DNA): TGTGCCAGCAGTGAGATCGGCGCTGAAGCTTTCTTT. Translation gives CASSEIGAEAFF.

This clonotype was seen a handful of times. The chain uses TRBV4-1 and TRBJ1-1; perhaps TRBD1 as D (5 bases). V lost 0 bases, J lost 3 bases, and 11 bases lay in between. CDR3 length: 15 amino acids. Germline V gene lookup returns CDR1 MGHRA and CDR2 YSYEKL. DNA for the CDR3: TGCGCCAGCAGCCAAGATCCCCCAGGGCACACTGAAGCTTTCTTT. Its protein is CASSQDPPGHTEAFF.

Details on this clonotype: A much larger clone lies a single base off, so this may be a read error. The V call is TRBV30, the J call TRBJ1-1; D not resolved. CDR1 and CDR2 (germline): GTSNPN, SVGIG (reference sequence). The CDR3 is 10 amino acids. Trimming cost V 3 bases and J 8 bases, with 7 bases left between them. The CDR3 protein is CAWSTSEAFF. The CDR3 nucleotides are TGTGCCTGGAGCACAAGCGAAGCTTTCTTT.

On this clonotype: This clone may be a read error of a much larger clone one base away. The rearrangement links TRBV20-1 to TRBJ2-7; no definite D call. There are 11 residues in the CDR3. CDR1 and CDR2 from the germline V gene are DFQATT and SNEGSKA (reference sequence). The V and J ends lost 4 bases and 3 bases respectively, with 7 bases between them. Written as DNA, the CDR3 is TGCAGTGCTAACTCTGGCTACGAGCAGTACTTC. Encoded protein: CSANSGYEQYF.

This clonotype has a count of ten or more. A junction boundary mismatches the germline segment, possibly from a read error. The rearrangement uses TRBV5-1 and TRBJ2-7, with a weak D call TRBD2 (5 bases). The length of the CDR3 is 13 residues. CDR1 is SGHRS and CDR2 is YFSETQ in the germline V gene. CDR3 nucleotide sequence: TGTGCCAGCAGAGCGGCTTCCTCCTACGAGCAGTACTTC. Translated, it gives CASRAASSYEQYF.

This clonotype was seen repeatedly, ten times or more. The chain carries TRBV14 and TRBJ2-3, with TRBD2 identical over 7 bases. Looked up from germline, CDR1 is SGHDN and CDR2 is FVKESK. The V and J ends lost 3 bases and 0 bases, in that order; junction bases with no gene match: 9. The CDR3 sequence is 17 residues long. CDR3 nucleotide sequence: TGTGCCAGCAGCCATCTCTTTCGGGAGGCGAGCACAGATACGCAGTATTTT. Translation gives CASSHLFREASTDTQYF.

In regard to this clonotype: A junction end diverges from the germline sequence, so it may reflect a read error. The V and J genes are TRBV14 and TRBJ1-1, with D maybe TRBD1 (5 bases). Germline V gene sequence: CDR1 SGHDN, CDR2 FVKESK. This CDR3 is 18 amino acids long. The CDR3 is CAGSQGPLPGYGDTEAFF. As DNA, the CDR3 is TGTGCCGGCAGCCAAGGCCCCCTACCAGGGTATGGGGACACTGAAGCTTTCTTT.

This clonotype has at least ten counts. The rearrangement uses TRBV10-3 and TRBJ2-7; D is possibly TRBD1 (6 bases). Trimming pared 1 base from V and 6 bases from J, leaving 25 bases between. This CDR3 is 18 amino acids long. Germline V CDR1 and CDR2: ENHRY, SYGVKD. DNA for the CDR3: TGTGCCATCAGTGAGTACATGACAGGAGACCTAGTAACGCCCGAGCAGTACTTC. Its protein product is CAISEYMTGDLVTPEQYF.

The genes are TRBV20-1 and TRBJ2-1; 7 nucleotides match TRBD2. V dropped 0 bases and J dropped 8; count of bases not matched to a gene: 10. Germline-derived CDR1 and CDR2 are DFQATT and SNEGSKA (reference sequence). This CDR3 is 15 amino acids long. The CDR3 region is CSARDLWGGIDEQFF. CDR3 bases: TGCAGTGCTAGAGATCTGTGGGGGGGGATAGATGAGCAGTTCTTC.

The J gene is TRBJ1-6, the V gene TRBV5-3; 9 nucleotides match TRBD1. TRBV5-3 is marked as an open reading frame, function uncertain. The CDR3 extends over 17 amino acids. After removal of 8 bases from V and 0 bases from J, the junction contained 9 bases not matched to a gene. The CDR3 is CASSPGTGSSYNSPLHF. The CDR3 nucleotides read TGTGCCAGCAGCCCAGGGACAGGGAGCTCCTATAATTCACCCCTCCACTTT.

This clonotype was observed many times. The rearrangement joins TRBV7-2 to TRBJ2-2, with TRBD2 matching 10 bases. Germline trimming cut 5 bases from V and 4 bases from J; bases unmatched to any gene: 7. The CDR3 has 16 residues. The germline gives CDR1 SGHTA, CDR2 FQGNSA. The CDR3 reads CASSPRTSGVTGELFF. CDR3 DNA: TGTGCCAGCAGCCCCCGGACTAGCGGAGTCACCGGGGAGCTGTTTTTT.

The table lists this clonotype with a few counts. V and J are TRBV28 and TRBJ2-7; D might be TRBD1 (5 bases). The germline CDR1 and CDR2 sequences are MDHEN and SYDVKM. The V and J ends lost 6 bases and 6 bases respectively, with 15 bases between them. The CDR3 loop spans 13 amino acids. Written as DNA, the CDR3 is TGTGCCAGCAGGCCCAGGGATCGGTCCGAGCAGTACTTC. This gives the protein CASRPRDRSEQYF.

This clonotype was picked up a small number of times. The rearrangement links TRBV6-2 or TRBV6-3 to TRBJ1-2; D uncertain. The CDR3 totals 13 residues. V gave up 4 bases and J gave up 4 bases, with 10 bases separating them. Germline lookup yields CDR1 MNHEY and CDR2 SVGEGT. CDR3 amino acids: CASSSGAGYGYTF. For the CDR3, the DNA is TGTGCCAGCAGTTCCGGTGCGGGCTATGGCTACACCTTC.

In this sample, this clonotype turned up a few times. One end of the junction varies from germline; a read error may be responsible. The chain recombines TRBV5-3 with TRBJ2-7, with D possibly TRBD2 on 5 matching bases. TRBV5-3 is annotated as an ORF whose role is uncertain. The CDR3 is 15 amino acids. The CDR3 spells CASSLEDRTSYEQYF. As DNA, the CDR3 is TGTGCCAGCAGCTTGGAGGACCGAACCTCCTACGAGCAGTACTTC.

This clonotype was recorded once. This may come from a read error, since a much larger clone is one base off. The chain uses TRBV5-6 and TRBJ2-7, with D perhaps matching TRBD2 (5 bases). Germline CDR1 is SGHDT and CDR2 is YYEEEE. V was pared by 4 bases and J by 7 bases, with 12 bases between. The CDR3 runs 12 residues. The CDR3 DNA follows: TGTGCCAGCAGCCTGAGGGTTCGGGAGCAGTACTTC. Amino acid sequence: CASSLRVREQYF.

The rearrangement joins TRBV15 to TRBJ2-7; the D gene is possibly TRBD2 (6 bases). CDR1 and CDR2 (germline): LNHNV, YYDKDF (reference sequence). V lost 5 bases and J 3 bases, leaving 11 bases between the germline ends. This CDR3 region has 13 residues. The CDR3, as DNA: TGTGCCACCAGCGGGGAGGCCGGCTACGAGCAGTACTTC. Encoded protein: CATSGEAGYEQYF.

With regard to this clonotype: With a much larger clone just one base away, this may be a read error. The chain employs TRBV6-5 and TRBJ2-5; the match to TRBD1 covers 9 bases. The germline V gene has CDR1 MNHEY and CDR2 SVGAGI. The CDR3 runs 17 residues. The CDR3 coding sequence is TGTGCCAGCAGCCCAAAATGGGACAGGGTGGACCAAGAGACCCGGTACTTC. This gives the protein CASSPKWDRVDQETRYF.

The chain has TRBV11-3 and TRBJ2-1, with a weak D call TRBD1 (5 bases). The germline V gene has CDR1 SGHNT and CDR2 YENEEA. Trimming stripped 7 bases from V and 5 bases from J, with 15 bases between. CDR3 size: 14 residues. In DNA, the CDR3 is TGTGCCAGCACCGACAGTCATGAGGACAATGAGCAGTTCTTC. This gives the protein CASTDSHEDNEQFF.

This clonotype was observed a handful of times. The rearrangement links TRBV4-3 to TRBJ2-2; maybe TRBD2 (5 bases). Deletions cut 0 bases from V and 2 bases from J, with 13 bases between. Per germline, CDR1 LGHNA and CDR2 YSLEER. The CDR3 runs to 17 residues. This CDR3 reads CASSQESSDYNTGELFF. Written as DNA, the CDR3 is TGCGCCAGCAGCCAAGAATCATCTGACTACAACACCGGGGAGCTGTTTTTT.

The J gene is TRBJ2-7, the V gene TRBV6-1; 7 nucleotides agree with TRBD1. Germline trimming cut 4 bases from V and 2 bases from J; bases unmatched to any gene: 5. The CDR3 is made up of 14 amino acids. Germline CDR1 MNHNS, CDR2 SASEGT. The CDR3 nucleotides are TGTGCCAGCAGTGGAACCGGGACAGCCTACGAGCAGTACTTC. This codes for CASSGTGTAYEQYF.

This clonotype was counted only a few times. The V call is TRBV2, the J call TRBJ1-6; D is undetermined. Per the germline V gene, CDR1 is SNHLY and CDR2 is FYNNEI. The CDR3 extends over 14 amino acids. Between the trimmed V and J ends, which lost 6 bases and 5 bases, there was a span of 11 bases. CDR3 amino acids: CASSDDKDNSPLHF. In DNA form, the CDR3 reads TGTGCCAGCAGCGACGACAAGGATAATTCACCCCTCCACTTT.

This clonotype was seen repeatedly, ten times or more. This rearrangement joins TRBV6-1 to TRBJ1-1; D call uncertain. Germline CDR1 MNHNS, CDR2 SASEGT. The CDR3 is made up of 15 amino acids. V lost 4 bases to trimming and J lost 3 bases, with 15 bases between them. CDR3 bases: TGTGCCAGCAGTGTAAGACTTCCGGGCGACACTGAAGCTTTCTTT. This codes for CASSVRLPGDTEAFF.

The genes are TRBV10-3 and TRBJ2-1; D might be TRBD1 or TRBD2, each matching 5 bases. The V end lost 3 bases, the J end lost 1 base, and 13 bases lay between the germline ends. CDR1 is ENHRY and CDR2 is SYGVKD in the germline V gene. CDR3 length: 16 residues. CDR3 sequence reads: CAISDLGRNSYNEQFF. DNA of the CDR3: TGTGCCATCAGTGACCTGGGACGGAATTCCTACAATGAGCAGTTCTTC.

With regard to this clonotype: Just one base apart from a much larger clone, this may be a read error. CDR3 region: CASSQDSTGGTNEKLVF. The DNA for the CDR3 is TGCGCCAGCAGCCAAGATTCGACAGGGGGCACTAATGAAAAACTGGTTTTT. The chain has TRBV4-3 and TRBJ1-4, with 10 bases that match TRBD1. This CDR3 spans 17 amino acids. Germline V gives CDR1 LGHNA, CDR2 YSLEER.